This TCR beta chain was observed in a study of T cell repertoires in cytomegalovirus infection. About the research overall: In public TCR beta signatures, there were indications of both CMV infection and matching HLA type. Study-wide results and caveats: Cumulative public TCR beta family frequency identified carriers of CMV plus the relevant HLA. HLA-C-restricted CMV clonotypes gave the most frequent clonotype in two of eight donors.

MiXCR, run by TCRdb on the reads, gives a single entry per CDR3 protein. The table shows about 460,000 distinct CDR3 sequences, with approximately 11% occurring only once. In germline, CDR1 is SQVTM, CDR2 ANQGSEA. The junction had 1 base not matched to a gene; V was cut back by 2 bases and J by 4 bases. This CDR3 is built from 12 residues. A remark on this clonotype: Its antigen is as yet unknown.

The J gene is TRBJ2-5, the V gene TRBV29-1; 7 bases agree with TRBD2. Sequencing used PBMCs. The clonotype originates from a human donor in good health (CMV status not recorded). Some clones in this sample may be carry-over from other donors' samples. CDR3: CSVERLAETQYF. The CDR3 DNA sequence: TGCAGCGTTGAAAGACTAGCAGAGACCCAGTACTTC.